This TCR beta chain is from a study of blood T cells in healthy people across ages. General study results and limits: Age brought a roughly linear fall in TCR beta diversity measured per million T cells.

The authors ran a second PCR of 7 to 11 cycles using a sample-barcoded 5' primer and a J-beta primer mix. TCRdb independently ran MiXCR on the 5' RACE reads; one entry per CDR3 protein. The top ten hold approximately 0.75% of the sample, which has around 1,000,000 distinct CDR3 sequences, almost 25% seen once. V was shortened by 0 bases and J by 3 bases, with 9 bases between the two germline ends. CDR1 is DFQATT and CDR2 is SNEGSKA in the germline V gene (reference sequence). CDR3 length: 13 amino acids. As regards this clonotype: Its antigen is not known.

This sample also belongs to another study, concerning T cells of mothers and their children. That study adds: Donation involved a few healthy Caucasian mothers and the six children that they had.

What was sequenced was blood. This chain joins TRBV20-1 and TRBJ2-7, with D unresolved. This clonotype was obtained from a girl aged 2 to 10 in good health. The CDR3 loop reads CSARDRTNYEQYF. The DNA for the CDR3 is TGCAGTGCTAGAGATCGCACGAACTACGAGCAGTACTTC.